These 7 T cell receptor beta chains originate from one sample sequenced in a study of blood T cells in healthy people across ages. Alongside a J-beta primer mix, a sample-barcoded 5' primer served in a second PCR lasting 7 to 11 cycles. MiXCR, run by TCRdb on the 5' RACE reads, gives a single entry per CDR3 protein. The sample holds about 1.1 million distinct CDR3 sequences, approximately 38% seen once. The sample taken for sequencing was blood. The receptors come from a man in his late teens or twenties in good health.

The CDR3 coding sequence is TGCAGCGTTGGCATAGCTAACTATGGCTACACCTTC. This gives the protein CSVGIANYGYTF. The chain employs TRBV29-1 and TRBJ1-2; D unresolved. Trimming took off 4 bases at V and 0 bases at J, with 6 bases between the two ends. In germline, CDR1 is SQVTM, CDR2 ANQGSEA. CDR3 size: 12 residues.

The V call is TRBV10-3, the J call TRBJ1-1; TRBD1 is a possible D gene (6 bases). V lost 10 bases, J lost 0 bases, and 24 bases lay in between. The V gene's germline CDR1 is ENHRY and CDR2 SYGVKD. CDR3 length equals 17 residues. The chain's CDR3 is CASFTRSGQMVNTEAFF. Written as DNA, the CDR3 is TGTGCCAGCTTCACCAGATCTGGACAGATGGTGAACACTGAAGCTTTCTTT.

In its sample, this clonotype was seen a few times. CDR3 loop: CASSRGRGQFYEQYF. Written as DNA, the CDR3 is TGTGCCAGCAGCCGGGGAAGAGGACAATTCTACGAGCAGTACTTC. The genes are TRBV3-1 and TRBJ2-7, with a weak D call TRBD1 (5 bases). V lost 4 bases and J 3 bases, leaving 16 bases between the germline ends. The CDR3 is 15 residues long. Germline V gives CDR1 LGHDT, CDR2 YNNKEL (reference sequence).

This rearrangement joins TRBV5-5 to TRBJ1-2; D perhaps matches TRBD1 (5 bases). The length of the CDR3 is 15 residues. The germline V and J ends were trimmed by 4 bases and 2 bases, with 15 bases remaining between them. Looked up from germline, CDR1 is SGHKS and CDR2 is YYEKEE (reference sequence). The CDR3 DNA follows: TGTGCCAGCAGCGTACGAGCGACAGAAAACTATGGCTACACCTTC. Amino acid sequence: CASSVRATENYGYTF.

J is TRBJ2-3 and V is TRBV10-3, with TRBD2 as a possible D gene (7 bases). Germline V gene data show CDR1 as ENHRY and CDR2 as SYGVKD. CDR3 length: 14 residues. Between the trimmed V and J ends, which lost 7 bases and 2 bases, there was a span of 13 bases. The CDR3 DNA reads as TGTGCCATCAAAACGGGGGGCCCCACAGATACGCAGTATTTT. This sequence encodes CAIKTGGPTDTQYF.

V is TRBV6-5 and J is TRBJ2-7, with 9 bases fitting TRBD1. The J segment lost 4 bases and the V segment lost 6 bases, leaving 7 bases of the junction unmatched. Germline V lookup: CDR1 MNHEY, CDR2 SVGAGI. The CDR3 is 14 amino acids. The CDR3 DNA is TGTGCCAGCAGAGAAGACAGGGGGAAATACGAGCAGTACTTC. Its translation: CASREDRGKYEQYF.

This sequence joins TRBV12-5 and TRBJ1-1, with a possible D match to TRBD1 (5 bases). Germline V gene sequence: CDR1 LGHNT, CDR2 FRNRAP. V was shortened by 3 bases and J by 0 bases, with 14 bases between the two germline ends. There are 16 residues in the CDR3. The CDR3 region is CASGFILRGMNTEAFF. In nucleotides, the CDR3 is TGTGCTAGTGGTTTCATACTGAGGGGAATGAACACTGAAGCTTTCTTT.